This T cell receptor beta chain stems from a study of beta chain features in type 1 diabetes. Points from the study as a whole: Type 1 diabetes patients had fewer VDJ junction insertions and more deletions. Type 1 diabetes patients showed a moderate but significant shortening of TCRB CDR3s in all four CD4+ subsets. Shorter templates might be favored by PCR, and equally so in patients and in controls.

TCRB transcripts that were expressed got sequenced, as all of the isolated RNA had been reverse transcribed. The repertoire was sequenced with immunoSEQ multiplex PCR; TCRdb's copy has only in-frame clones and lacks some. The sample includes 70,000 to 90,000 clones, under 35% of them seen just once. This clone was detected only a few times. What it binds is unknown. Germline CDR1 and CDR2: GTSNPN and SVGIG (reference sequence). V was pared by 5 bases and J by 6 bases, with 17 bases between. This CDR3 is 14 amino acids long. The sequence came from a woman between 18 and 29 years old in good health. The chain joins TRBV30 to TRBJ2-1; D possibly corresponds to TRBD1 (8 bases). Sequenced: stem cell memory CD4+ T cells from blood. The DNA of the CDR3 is TGTGCCTGGGCAGGACAGGGAGGGGGCAATGAGCAGTTCTTC. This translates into CAWAGQGGGNEQFF. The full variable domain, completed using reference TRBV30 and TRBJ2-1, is SQTIHQWPATLVQPVGSPLSLECTVEGTSNPNLYWYRQAAGRGLQLLFYSVGIGQISSEVPQNLSASRPQDRQFILSSKKLLLSDSGFYLCAWAGQGGGNEQFFGPGTRLTVL.